The 8 T cell receptor beta chains below all came from one sample that was sequenced in a study of radiotherapy plus CTLA-4 blockade in lung cancer. The data were produced by immunoSEQ multiplex PCR, yet TCRdb's version contains in-frame clones alone and is incomplete. The sample yields around 38,000 clones, 80% to 90% seen once. The input for sequencing was peripheral blood, taken from a patient treated with radiotherapy plus ipilimumab. These receptors were obtained from a human donor with non-small cell lung cancer whose response to radiotherapy plus ipilimumab could not be evaluated.

CDR3 sequence: CASSPGPDTGELFF. The CDR3 region has the DNA TGTGCCAGCAGCCCAGGGCCCGACACCGGGGAGCTGTTTTTT. The rearrangement uses TRBV9 and TRBJ2-2; possibly TRBD1 for D (5 bases). The CDR3 length is 14 residues. The ends were cut back, 4 bases at V and 3 bases at J, with 10 bases in the middle. CDR1 is SGDLS, CDR2 YYNGEE, per germline.

The V gene is TRBV5-1, the J gene TRBJ2-3, with D unclear. Trimming took off 5 bases at V and 0 bases at J, with 7 bases between the two ends. Per the germline V gene, CDR1 is SGHRS and CDR2 is YFSETQ. The CDR3 loop spans 13 amino acids. The CDR3 DNA sequence: TGCGCCAGCAGTCCGTCTAGCACAGATACGCAGTATTTT. This codes for CASSPSSTDTQYF.

The chain has TRBV2 and TRBJ1-1; D gene ambiguous. Germline values: CDR1 SNHLY, CDR2 FYNNEI. V lost 7 bases to trimming and J lost 12 bases, with 18 bases between them. CDR3 length: 12 residues. The CDR3 DNA sequence: TGTGCCAGCAACGAGGAGGCCGCCTCCCCTTTCTTT. Protein product: CASNEEAASPFF. Looking up the rest from reference TRBV2 and TRBJ1-1 gives the full variable domain: EPEVTQTPSHQVTQMGQEVILRCVPISNHLYFYWYRQILGQKVEFLVSFYNNEISEKSEIFDDQFSVERPDGSNFTLKIRSTKLEDSAMYFCASNEEAASPFFGQGTRLTVV.

The chain joins TRBV28 to TRBJ2-3; TRBD2 might be the D (6 bases). The germline V and J ends were trimmed by 6 bases and 4 bases, with 20 bases remaining between them. There are 16 residues in the CDR3. Germline V gives CDR1 MDHEN, CDR2 SYDVKM. CDR3 in DNA: TGTGCCAGCAGCAGTTACGGGGACTGGCGGGCAGATACGCAGTATTTT. Translation: CASSSYGDWRADTQYF. The whole variable domain, remainder taken from reference TRBV28 and TRBJ2-3, is DVKVTQSSRYLVKRTGEKVFLECVQDMDHENMFWYRQDPGLGLRLIYFSYDVKMKEKGDIPEGYSVSREKKERFSLILESASTNQTSMYLCASSSYGDWRADTQYFGPGTRLTVL.

This clone is a singleton in its sample. This rearrangement joins TRBV28 to TRBJ2-7, with a possible D match to TRBD1 (5 bases). The CDR3 is made up of 13 amino acids. Germline CDR1 and CDR2: MDHEN and SYDVKM. The V and J ends lost 5 bases and 1 base respectively, with 9 bases between them. CDR3 region: CASSHRNSYEQYF. The CDR3 bases are TGTGCCAGCAGTCACAGGAATTCCTACGAGCAGTACTTC.

The J gene is TRBJ2-1, the V gene TRBV15; D not certain. This CDR3 region has 19 residues. Trimming removed 0 bases at V and 0 bases at J, with 18 bases between. CDR1 and CDR2 from the germline V gene are LNHNV and YYDKDF (reference sequence). The CDR3 loop reads CATSRDSSSADHSYNEQFF. The CDR3 region has the DNA TGTGCCACCAGCAGAGATAGTAGCTCCGCCGACCACTCCTACAATGAGCAGTTCTTC.

The chain links TRBV15 to TRBJ1-5; the D gene is possibly TRBD1 (5 bases). V lost 1 base and J lost 4, with 11 bases in between. CDR3 length: 15 residues. The germline CDR1 and CDR2 sequences are LNHNV and YYDKDF (reference sequence). The CDR3 nucleotides read TGTGCCACCAGCAGAGCAGGGATCTGGAATCAGCCCCAGCATTTT. It specifies CATSRAGIWNQPQHF. The complete variable domain, with remaining parts taken from reference TRBV15 and TRBJ1-5, reads DAMVIQNPRYQVTQFGKPVTLSCSQTLNHNVMYWYQQKSSQAPKLLFHYYDKDFNNEADTPDNFQSRRPNTSFCFLDIRSPGLGDTAMYLCATSRAGIWNQPQHFGDGTRLSIL.

The V and J genes are TRBV19 and TRBJ2-2; unclear D gene. This CDR3 has 15 amino acids. Germline V gene sequence: CDR1 LNHDA, CDR2 SQIVND (reference sequence). The V gene lost 0 bases and the J gene lost 5 bases, with 10 bases spanning the gap. The CDR3 nucleotides are TGTGCCAGTAGTATAGATCGGGTTCAAACCGGGGAGCTGTTTTTT. It specifies CASSIDRVQTGELFF.